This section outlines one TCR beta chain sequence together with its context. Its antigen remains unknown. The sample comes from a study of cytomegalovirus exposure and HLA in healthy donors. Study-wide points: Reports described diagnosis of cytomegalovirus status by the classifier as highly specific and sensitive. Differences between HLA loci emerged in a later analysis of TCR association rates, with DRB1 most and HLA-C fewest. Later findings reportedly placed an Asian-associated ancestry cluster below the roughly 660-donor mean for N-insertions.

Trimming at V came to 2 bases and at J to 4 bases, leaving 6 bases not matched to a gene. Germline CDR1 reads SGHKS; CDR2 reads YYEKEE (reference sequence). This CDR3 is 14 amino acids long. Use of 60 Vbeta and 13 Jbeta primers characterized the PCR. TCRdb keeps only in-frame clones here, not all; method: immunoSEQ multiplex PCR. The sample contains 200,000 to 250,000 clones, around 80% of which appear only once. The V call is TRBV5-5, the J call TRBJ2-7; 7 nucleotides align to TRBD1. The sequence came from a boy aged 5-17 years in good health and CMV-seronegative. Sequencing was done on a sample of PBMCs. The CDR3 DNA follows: TGTGCCAGCAGCTTAGGGGGCGGCCTTTACGAGCAGTACTTC. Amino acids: CASSLGGGLYEQYF. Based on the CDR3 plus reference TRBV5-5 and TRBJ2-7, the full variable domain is DAGVTQSPTHLIKTRGQQVTLRCSPISGHKSVSWYQQVLGQGPQFIFQYYEKEERGRGNFPDRFSARQFPNYSSELNVNALLLGDSALYLCASSLGGGLYEQYFGPGTRLTVT.